The source of this T cell receptor beta chain is a study of blood T cell repertoires in COVID-19. The V and J ends lost 1 base and 7 bases, in that order; junction bases with no gene match: 4. The CDR3 spans 14 residues. CDR1 is SGHDN, CDR2 FVKESK, per germline. Clones were read by immunoSEQ multiplex PCR, and TCRdb kept only the in-frame ones, dropping some. Of over 95,000 clones in the sample, around 85% are singletons; the top ten hold about 6.1%. The TCR comes from a woman aged 60-70 years with COVID-19, enrolled during active disease. The sample consisted of peripheral blood. The J gene is TRBJ2-1, the V gene TRBV14, with TRBD2 identical over 7 bases. The CDR3 spells CASSQVGTMNEQFF. The DNA for the CDR3 is TGTGCCAGCAGCCAAGTCGGGACTATGAATGAGCAGTTCTTC. The full variable domain, its missing parts supplied by reference TRBV14 and TRBJ2-1, is EAGVTQFPSHSVIEKGQTVTLRCDPISGHDNLYWYRRVMGKEIKFLLHFVKESKQDESGMPNNRFLAERTGGTYSTLKVQPAELEDSGVYFCASSQVGTMNEQFFGPGTRLTVL.